This T cell receptor beta chain stems from a study of blood T cell repertoires in COVID-19. V lost 1 base to trimming and J lost 6 bases; unmatched junction nucleotides: 8. Germline V gene lookup returns CDR1 LGHDT and CDR2 YNNKEL (reference sequence). The CDR3 contains 15 residues. Libraries were prepared by immunoSEQ multiplex PCR; TCRdb keeps only in-frame clonotypes and omits some of them. The table lists 75,000 to 100,000 clones, around nine tenths of them singletons. This TCR was sampled from a human donor in a cohort sampled during active COVID-19. Sequenced sample: peripheral blood. The chain employs TRBV3-1 (or the pseudogene TRBV3-2) and TRBJ2-7, with 8 bases that match TRBD2. The CDR3 here is CASSQGDSSGPEQYF. The CDR3 DNA reads TGTGCCAGCAGCCAAGGGGACTCTAGCGGGCCCGAGCAGTACTTC.